This is a list of T cell receptor beta chains from one sample in a study of CD8+CD57+ T cells in acquired aplastic anemia. Via MiXCR, TCRdb re-called the reads, giving one row per CDR3 protein. Of 200,000 to 250,000 distinct CDR3 sequences in the sample, almost 50% were seen once. What was sequenced was sorted CD4+, CD8+, or CD8+CD57+ T cells (not recorded which) from PBMCs. These receptors all come from a human donor with aplastic anemia. Each CDR3 is given with its conserved first and last residue. A D gene is named only where the DNA matches it firmly. A clone size is listed for some rows: how often the clone was seen (once, few, many), or a class if it is expanded.

d_call: -; j_call: TRBJ1-1; v_call: TRBV6-5; clone_size: many; cdr3_nt: TGTGCCAGCAGTTACGGAGGGGGGACGACTGAAGCTTTCTTT; cdr3_aa: CASSYGGGTTEAFF
d_call: TRBD2; j_call: TRBJ2-7; v_call: TRBV9; clone_size: -; cdr3_nt: TGTGCCAGCAGCGTAGGAGGGACTAGAGTCGAGCAGTACTTC; cdr3_aa: CASSVGGTRVEQYF
d_call: -; j_call: TRBJ1-4; v_call: TRBV12-3/TRBV12-4; clone_size: many; cdr3_nt: TGTGCCAGCAGTTTATCGGGGGAAAAACTGTTTTTT; cdr3_aa: CASSLSGEKLFF
d_call: TRBD1; j_call: TRBJ2-5; v_call: TRBV29-1; clone_size: few; cdr3_nt: TGCAGCGTTGAAGATCTACAGGGGGTAGAGACCCAGTACTTC; cdr3_aa: CSVEDLQGVETQYF
d_call: -; j_call: TRBJ1-6; v_call: TRBV12-3/TRBV12-4; clone_size: -; cdr3_nt: TGTGCCAGCGGCGCAGAGGACCCCTCCTATAATTCACCCCTCCACTTT; cdr3_aa: CASGAEDPSYNSPLHF
d_call: -; j_call: TRBJ2-2; v_call: TRBV4-1; clone_size: many; cdr3_nt: TGCGCCAGCGCCTTAATAACCGGGGAGCTGTTTTTT; cdr3_aa: CASALITGELFF
d_call: -; j_call: TRBJ1-1; v_call: TRBV19; clone_size: -; cdr3_nt: TGTGCCAGTAGTATACGGGGGGACACTGAAGCTTTCTTT; cdr3_aa: CASSIRGDTEAFF
d_call: TRBD1; j_call: TRBJ2-1; v_call: TRBV12-5; clone_size: few; cdr3_nt: TGTGCTAGTGGGCCAGGGGGCAATGAGCAGTTCTTC; cdr3_aa: CASGPGGNEQFF
d_call: -; j_call: TRBJ1-4; v_call: TRBV19; clone_size: -; cdr3_nt: TGTGCCAGTAGTATAGATCTATCCAGGGACTCTAATGAAAAACTGTTTTTT; cdr3_aa: CASSIDLSRDSNEKLFF
d_call: -; j_call: TRBJ1-4; v_call: TRBV28; clone_size: -; cdr3_nt: TGTGCCAGCAGCCCGCCCCAGGGATCTGAAAAACTGTTTTTT; cdr3_aa: CASSPPQGSEKLFF
d_call: -; j_call: TRBJ1-6; v_call: TRBV9; clone_size: -; cdr3_nt: TGTGCCAGCAGCGGGTACTATAATTCACCCCTCCACTTT; cdr3_aa: CASSGYYNSPLHF
d_call: TRBD1; j_call: TRBJ2-1; v_call: TRBV25-1; clone_size: -; cdr3_nt: TGTGCCAGCAGTGACGGACAGGGCAATGAGCAGTTCTTC; cdr3_aa: CASSDGQGNEQFF
d_call: -; j_call: TRBJ1-6; v_call: TRBV10-2; clone_size: -; cdr3_nt: TGCGCCAGCAGTGAGCAGGACTTCTATAATTCACCCCTCCACTTT; cdr3_aa: CASSEQDFYNSPLHF
d_call: -; j_call: TRBJ2-2; v_call: TRBV7-9; clone_size: many; cdr3_nt: TGTGCCAGCACCCCGAGGGGGGGCCTGGCCGGGGAGCTGTTTTTT; cdr3_aa: CASTPRGGLAGELFF
d_call: -; j_call: TRBJ2-3; v_call: TRBV6-1; clone_size: many; cdr3_nt: TGTGCCAGCAAGGCGCAGGGATCTAGCACAGATACGCAGTATTTT; cdr3_aa: CASKAQGSSTDTQYF
d_call: TRBD1; j_call: TRBJ1-2; v_call: TRBV20-1; clone_size: -; cdr3_nt: TGCAGTGCTAGAAACCCGGGACAGGGGTTCTATGGCTACACCTTC; cdr3_aa: CSARNPGQGFYGYTF
d_call: TRBD2; j_call: TRBJ2-5; v_call: TRBV6-4; clone_size: many; cdr3_nt: TGTGCCAGCAGTGCCTGCCGGCGGGGGCAAGAGACCCAGTACTTC; cdr3_aa: CASSACRRGQETQYF
d_call: TRBD1; j_call: TRBJ2-1; v_call: TRBV24-1; clone_size: -; cdr3_nt: TGTGCCACCAGTGTGGGACAGGGGCTCGATGAGCAGTTCTTC; cdr3_aa: CATSVGQGLDEQFF
d_call: -; j_call: TRBJ2-1; v_call: TRBV4-2; clone_size: few; cdr3_nt: TGTGCCAGCAGCACACAGACAGCTAGCTCCTACAATGAGCAGTTCTTC; cdr3_aa: CASSTQTASSYNEQFF
d_call: -; j_call: TRBJ2-3; v_call: TRBV10-3; clone_size: -; cdr3_nt: TGTGCCAGCAGTGAGAAGAGCGATACGCAGTATTTT; cdr3_aa: CASSEKSDTQYF
d_call: -; j_call: TRBJ2-7; v_call: TRBV4-1; clone_size: many; cdr3_nt: TGCGCCAGCAGCCGTCTCTTCCGGGACAGCGGGAACTACGAGCAGTACTTC; cdr3_aa: CASSRLFRDSGNYEQYF
d_call: TRBD1; j_call: TRBJ2-7; v_call: TRBV12-3/TRBV12-4; clone_size: few; cdr3_nt: TGTGCCAGCAGTTCGCCCTCGGACAGGATCTCCTACGAGCAGTACTTC; cdr3_aa: CASSSPSDRISYEQYF
d_call: -; j_call: TRBJ1-1; v_call: TRBV24-1; clone_size: -; cdr3_nt: TGTGCCACCAGGGGGGTGGGCACTGAAGCTTTCTTT; cdr3_aa: CATRGVGTEAFF
d_call: -; j_call: TRBJ1-1; v_call: TRBV19; clone_size: -; cdr3_nt: TGTGCCAGTAGCTCCCTCCGGGGCACCGAAGCTTTCTTT; cdr3_aa: CASSSLRGTEAFF
d_call: -; j_call: TRBJ1-6; v_call: TRBV5-8; clone_size: many; cdr3_nt: TGTGCCAGCAGCTTATCATCGGGGCAATCGGCACCCCTCCACTTT; cdr3_aa: CASSLSSGQSAPLHF
d_call: -; j_call: TRBJ2-6; v_call: TRBV7-2; clone_size: -; cdr3_nt: TGTGCCAGCAGCACTACAGGGGCCAACGTCCTGACTTTC; cdr3_aa: CASSTTGANVLTF
d_call: -; j_call: TRBJ1-5; v_call: TRBV12-3/TRBV12-4; clone_size: -; cdr3_nt: TGTGCCAGCAGTTTCCAGGGGCGCGGTCGTGATCAGCCCCAGCATTTT; cdr3_aa: CASSFQGRGRDQPQHF
d_call: -; j_call: TRBJ1-1; v_call: TRBV9; clone_size: -; cdr3_nt: TGTGCCAGCAGCGCAATGATGAACACTGAAGCTTTCTTT; cdr3_aa: CASSAMMNTEAFF
d_call: -; j_call: TRBJ1-1; v_call: TRBV5-6; clone_size: few; cdr3_nt: TGTGCCAGCGCCAGGGACTTGATGAACACTGAAGCTTTCTTT; cdr3_aa: CASARDLMNTEAFF
d_call: -; j_call: TRBJ1-5; v_call: TRBV20-1; clone_size: once; cdr3_nt: TGCAGTACTAGAGCTGGCGTAGTGGGCGATCAGCCCCAGCATTTT; cdr3_aa: CSTRAGVVGDQPQHF
d_call: -; j_call: TRBJ2-1; v_call: TRBV20-1; clone_size: many; cdr3_nt: TGCAGTGCTAAGAGCTCCTACAATGAGCAGTTCTTC; cdr3_aa: CSAKSSYNEQFF
d_call: -; j_call: TRBJ2-3; v_call: TRBV20-1; clone_size: -; cdr3_nt: TGCAGTGCTAGATGGGGGGAAGATACGCAGTATTTT; cdr3_aa: CSARWGEDTQYF
d_call: -; j_call: TRBJ2-1; v_call: TRBV20-1; clone_size: -; cdr3_nt: TGCAGTGCTAGGATCCTAGCCTCCTACAATGAGCAGTTCTTC; cdr3_aa: CSARILASYNEQFF
d_call: -; j_call: TRBJ1-6; v_call: TRBV7-3; clone_size: many; cdr3_nt: TGTGCCAGCAGCTTAAATAGGGGAACGGATTCACCCCTCCACTTT; cdr3_aa: CASSLNRGTDSPLHF
d_call: -; j_call: TRBJ2-7; v_call: TRBV7-2; clone_size: -; cdr3_nt: TGTGCCAGCAGCGTGGGACGGGCCTCCTACGAGCAGTACTTC; cdr3_aa: CASSVGRASYEQYF
d_call: -; j_call: TRBJ1-2; v_call: TRBV12-3/TRBV12-4; clone_size: many; cdr3_nt: TGTGCCAGCAGCCCCTCCCGACAGCAAGGCTACACCTTC; cdr3_aa: CASSPSRQQGYTF
d_call: TRBD1; j_call: TRBJ2-7; v_call: TRBV9; clone_size: -; cdr3_nt: TGTGCCAGCAGCGATGAAGACAGGGGCTACGAGCAGTACTTC; cdr3_aa: CASSDEDRGYEQYF
d_call: TRBD2; j_call: TRBJ2-2; v_call: TRBV2; clone_size: many; cdr3_nt: TGTGCCAGCAGAAGGACTAGCGGCACCGGGGAGCTGTTTTTT; cdr3_aa: CASRRTSGTGELFF
d_call: TRBD2; j_call: TRBJ2-7; v_call: TRBV7-2; clone_size: -; cdr3_nt: TGTGCCAGCAGCTTAGAAGCGGGGGGGCCCTACGAGCAGTACTTC; cdr3_aa: CASSLEAGGPYEQYF
d_call: -; j_call: TRBJ2-3; v_call: TRBV11-2; clone_size: many; cdr3_nt: TGTGCCACGGGAGAAGTGACGCAGTATTTT; cdr3_aa: CATGEVTQYF
d_call: TRBD2; j_call: TRBJ2-1; v_call: TRBV7-6; clone_size: -; cdr3_nt: TGTGCCAGCAGCCCCAGGACTAGCGATCCCCTGGGGGGTGAGCAGTTCTTC; cdr3_aa: CASSPRTSDPLGGEQFF
d_call: -; j_call: TRBJ2-7; v_call: TRBV20-1; clone_size: once; cdr3_nt: TGCAGTGCTCGCCTCGACTACGAGCAGTACTTC; cdr3_aa: CSARLDYEQYF
d_call: -; j_call: TRBJ2-7; v_call: TRBV24-1; clone_size: -; cdr3_nt: TGTGCCACCAGTGATTTGCGGGGACTTCGCTCCTACGAGCAGTACTTC; cdr3_aa: CATSDLRGLRSYEQYF
d_call: -; j_call: TRBJ1-3; v_call: TRBV7-9; clone_size: many; cdr3_nt: TGTGCCAGCACCCGACCCGGGAACACCATATATTTT; cdr3_aa: CASTRPGNTIYF
d_call: -; j_call: TRBJ1-6; v_call: TRBV20-1; clone_size: -; cdr3_nt: TGCAGTGCTAGAGTCGGGGGCAGTTATTCACCCCTCCACTTT; cdr3_aa: CSARVGGSYSPLHF
d_call: TRBD1; j_call: TRBJ2-7; v_call: TRBV2; clone_size: many; cdr3_nt: TGTGCCAGCATCACGGGACAGGGACCCCACGAGCAGTACTTC; cdr3_aa: CASITGQGPHEQYF
d_call: -; j_call: TRBJ1-2; v_call: TRBV19; clone_size: once; cdr3_nt: TGTGCCAGTAGTATAGGGCAGTGGGATGGCTACACCTTC; cdr3_aa: CASSIGQWDGYTF
d_call: -; j_call: TRBJ2-7; v_call: TRBV20-1; clone_size: -; cdr3_nt: TGCAGTGCTAGCGGTCGGGTCAGATCAGGGGCGACCTACGAGCAGTACTTC; cdr3_aa: CSASGRVRSGATYEQYF
d_call: -; j_call: TRBJ1-2; v_call: TRBV25-1; clone_size: -; cdr3_nt: TGTGCCAGCAGCATGGGACTAGGACCGAGTTATGGCTACACCTTC; cdr3_aa: CASSMGLGPSYGYTF
d_call: TRBD2; j_call: TRBJ2-7; v_call: TRBV15; clone_size: -; cdr3_nt: TGTGCCACCAGCAGAGGGACTCCGGGACTAGCGGGGTTCTCCTACGAGCAGTACTTC; cdr3_aa: CATSRGTPGLAGFSYEQYF
d_call: -; j_call: TRBJ1-1; v_call: TRBV5-1; clone_size: -; cdr3_nt: TGCGCCAGCAGCCAGTACGGGTGGACTGAAGCTTTCTTT; cdr3_aa: CASSQYGWTEAFF
d_call: TRBD1; j_call: TRBJ2-2; v_call: TRBV20-1; clone_size: -; cdr3_nt: TGCAGTGCCCCGAGCCAACAGGGGGCGAACGCCGGGGAGCTGTTTTTT; cdr3_aa: CSAPSQQGANAGELFF
d_call: TRBD1; j_call: TRBJ1-4; v_call: TRBV25-1; clone_size: once; cdr3_nt: TGTGCCAGCAGGACAGGGGCGGGCGAAAAACTGTTTTTT; cdr3_aa: CASRTGAGEKLFF